This TCR beta chain was identified during a study of control samples from healthy donors and cancer patients. Germline V gene lookup returns CDR1 MRHNA and CDR2 SNTAGT. Trimming shortened V by 0 bases and J by 1 base, and 13 bases separated the two germline ends. There are 17 residues in the CDR3. Profiled with immunoSEQ multiplex PCR; TCRdb holds only in-frame clones, not every one. The repertoire includes tens of thousands of clones, 82% of them detected once, and around 9.5% sits in the top ten. This chain connects TRBV6-4 to TRBJ1-3; the D is unclear. The sequence came from a woman in her sixties in good health. Sequencing was performed on blood. Written as DNA, the CDR3 is TGTGCCAGCAGTGACTCCCGTAGAGGGTGGTCTGGAAACACCATATATTTT. Protein sequence: CASSDSRRGWSGNTIYF.